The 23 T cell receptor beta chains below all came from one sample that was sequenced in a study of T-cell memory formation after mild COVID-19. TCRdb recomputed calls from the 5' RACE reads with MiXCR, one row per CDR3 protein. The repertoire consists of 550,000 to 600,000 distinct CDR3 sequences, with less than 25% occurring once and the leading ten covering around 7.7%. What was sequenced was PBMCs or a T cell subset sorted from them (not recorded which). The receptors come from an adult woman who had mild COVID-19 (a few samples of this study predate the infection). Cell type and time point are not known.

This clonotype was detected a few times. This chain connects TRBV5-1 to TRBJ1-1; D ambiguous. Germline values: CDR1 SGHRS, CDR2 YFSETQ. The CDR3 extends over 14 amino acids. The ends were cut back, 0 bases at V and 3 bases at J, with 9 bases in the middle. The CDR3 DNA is TGCGCCAGCAGCTTGGTGCGGGCGGACACTGAAGCTTTCTTT. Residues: CASSLVRADTEAFF. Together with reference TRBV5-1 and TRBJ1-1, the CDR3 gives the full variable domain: KAGVTQTPRYLIKTRGQQVTLSCSPISGHRSVSWYQQTPGQGLQFLFEYFSETQRNKGNFPGRFSGRQFSNSRSEMNVSTLELGDSALYLCASSLVRADTEAFFGQGTRLTVV.

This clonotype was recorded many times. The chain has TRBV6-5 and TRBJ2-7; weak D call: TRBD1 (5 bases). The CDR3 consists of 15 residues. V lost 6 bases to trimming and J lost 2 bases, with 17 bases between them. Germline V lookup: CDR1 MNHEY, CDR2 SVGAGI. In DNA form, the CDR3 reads TGTGCCAGCAGCCCCCCCGGACACCCACCCTACGAGCAGTACTTC. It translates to CASSPPGHPPYEQYF.

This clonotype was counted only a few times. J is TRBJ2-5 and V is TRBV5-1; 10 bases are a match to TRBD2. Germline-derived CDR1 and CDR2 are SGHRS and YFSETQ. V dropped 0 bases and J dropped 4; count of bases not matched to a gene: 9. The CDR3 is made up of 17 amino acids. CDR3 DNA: TGCGCCAGCAGCTTGGCCGCAGGGCTAGCGGGAGTAGAGACCCAGTACTTC. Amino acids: CASSLAAGLAGVETQYF.

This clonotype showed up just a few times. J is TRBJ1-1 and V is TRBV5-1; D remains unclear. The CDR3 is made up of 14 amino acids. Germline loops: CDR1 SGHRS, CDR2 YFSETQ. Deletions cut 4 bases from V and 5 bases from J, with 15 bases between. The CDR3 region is CASSLWGERTEAFF. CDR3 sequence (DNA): TGCGCCAGCAGCCTGTGGGGAGAGAGGACTGAAGCTTTCTTT.

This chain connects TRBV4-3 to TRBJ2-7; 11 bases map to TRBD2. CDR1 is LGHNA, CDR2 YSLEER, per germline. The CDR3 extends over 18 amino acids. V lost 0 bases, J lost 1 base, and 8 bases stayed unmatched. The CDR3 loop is CASSQDLRTSGSSYEQYF. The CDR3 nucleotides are TGCGCCAGCAGCCAAGATCTTCGAACTAGCGGGAGTTCCTACGAGCAGTACTTC.

The CDR3 nucleotides read TGTGCCAGCAGCTTAGTACCGTTTGGCACAGATACGCAGTATTTT. Translation gives CASSLVPFGTDTQYF. This chain links TRBV7-2 with TRBJ2-3; D is ambiguous. The CDR3 contains 15 residues. Trimming removed 1 base from V and 1 base from J, with 9 bases in between. CDR1 and CDR2 (germline): SGHTA, FQGNSA.

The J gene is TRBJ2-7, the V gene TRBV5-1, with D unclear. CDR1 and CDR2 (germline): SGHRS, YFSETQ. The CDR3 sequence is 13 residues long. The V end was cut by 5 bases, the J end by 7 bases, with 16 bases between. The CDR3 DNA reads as TGCGCCAGCAGTCTGGCCCTACTGTCTGAGCAGTACTTC. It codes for CASSLALLSEQYF.

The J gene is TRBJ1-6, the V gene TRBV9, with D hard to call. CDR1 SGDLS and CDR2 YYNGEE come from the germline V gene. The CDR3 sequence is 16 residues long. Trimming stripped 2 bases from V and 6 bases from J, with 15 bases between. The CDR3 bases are TGTGCCAGCAGCGTCTCCGACGGCCCTTCTAATTCACCCCTCCACTTT. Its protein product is CASSVSDGPSNSPLHF. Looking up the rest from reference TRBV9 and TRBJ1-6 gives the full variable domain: DSGVTQTPKHLITATGQRVTLRCSPRSGDLSVYWYQQSLDQGLQFLIQYYNGEERAKGNILERFSAQQFPDLHSELNLSSLELGDSALYFCASSVSDGPSNSPLHFGNGTRLTVT.

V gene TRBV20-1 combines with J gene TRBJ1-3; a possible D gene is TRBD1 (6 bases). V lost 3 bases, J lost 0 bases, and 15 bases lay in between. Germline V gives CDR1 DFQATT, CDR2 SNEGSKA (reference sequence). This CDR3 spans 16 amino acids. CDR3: CSASPGDGVSGNTIYF. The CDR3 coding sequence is TGCAGTGCTAGTCCAGGGGATGGGGTCTCTGGAAACACCATATATTTT.

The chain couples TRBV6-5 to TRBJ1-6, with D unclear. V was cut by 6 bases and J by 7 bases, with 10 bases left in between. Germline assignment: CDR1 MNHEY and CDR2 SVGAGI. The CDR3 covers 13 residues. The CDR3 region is CASRDGRNSPLHF. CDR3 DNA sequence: TGTGCCAGCAGGGACGGGAGAAATTCACCCCTCCACTTT.

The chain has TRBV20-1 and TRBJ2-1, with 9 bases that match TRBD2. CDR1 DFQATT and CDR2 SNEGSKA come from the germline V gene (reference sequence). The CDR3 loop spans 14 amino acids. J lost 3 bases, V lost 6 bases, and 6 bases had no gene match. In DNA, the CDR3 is TGCAGTGCCTCAAAGCGGGGGGTCTACAATGAGCAGTTCTTC. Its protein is CSASKRGVYNEQFF.

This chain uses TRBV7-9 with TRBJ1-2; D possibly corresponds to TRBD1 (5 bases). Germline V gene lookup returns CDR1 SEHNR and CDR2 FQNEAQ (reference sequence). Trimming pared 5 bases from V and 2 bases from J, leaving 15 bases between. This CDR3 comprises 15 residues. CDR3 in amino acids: CASSLAGITNYGYTF. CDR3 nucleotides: TGTGCCAGCAGCCTCGCAGGGATCACGAACTATGGCTACACCTTC. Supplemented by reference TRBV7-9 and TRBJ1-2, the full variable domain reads DTGVSQNPRHKITKRGQNVTFRCDPISEHNRLYWYRQTLGQGPEFLTYFQNEAQLEKSRLLSDRFSAERPKGSFSTLEIQRTEQGDSAMYLCASSLAGITNYGYTFGSGTRLTVV.

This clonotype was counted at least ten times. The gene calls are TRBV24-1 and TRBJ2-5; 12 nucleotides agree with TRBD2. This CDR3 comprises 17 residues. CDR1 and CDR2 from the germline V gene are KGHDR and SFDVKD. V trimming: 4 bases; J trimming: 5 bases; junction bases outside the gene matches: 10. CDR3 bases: TGTGCCACCAGTGACTCGGGACTAGCGGGTAGCGCGGAGACCCAGTACTTC. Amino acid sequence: CATSDSGLAGSAETQYF.

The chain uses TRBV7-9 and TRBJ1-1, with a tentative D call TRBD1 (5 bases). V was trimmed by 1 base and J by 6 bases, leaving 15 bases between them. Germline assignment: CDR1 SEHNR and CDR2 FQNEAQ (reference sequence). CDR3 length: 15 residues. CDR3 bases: TGTGCCAGCAGCTTAGAGGGGAGTTGGGGGGCTGAAGCTTTCTTT. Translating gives CASSLEGSWGAEAFF.

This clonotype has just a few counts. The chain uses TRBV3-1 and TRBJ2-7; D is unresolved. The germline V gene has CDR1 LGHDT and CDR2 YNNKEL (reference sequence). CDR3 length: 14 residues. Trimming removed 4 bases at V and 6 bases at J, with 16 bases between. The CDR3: CASSPLLSTSEQYF. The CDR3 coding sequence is TGTGCCAGCAGCCCGCTACTCTCCACAAGCGAGCAGTACTTC.

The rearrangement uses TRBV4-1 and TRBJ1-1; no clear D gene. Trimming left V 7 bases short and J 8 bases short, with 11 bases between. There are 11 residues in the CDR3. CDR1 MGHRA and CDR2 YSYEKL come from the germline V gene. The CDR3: CASTSREEAFF. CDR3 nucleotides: TGCGCCAGCACCTCGAGGGAGGAAGCTTTCTTT.

The CDR3 DNA sequence: TGTGCCAGCAGCAAAAGGGAAGCCGGGGAGCTGTTTTTT. Translating gives CASSKREAGELFF. The V call is TRBV21-1, the J call TRBJ2-2. TRBV21-1 constitutes a pseudogene. The CDR3 extends over 13 amino acids.

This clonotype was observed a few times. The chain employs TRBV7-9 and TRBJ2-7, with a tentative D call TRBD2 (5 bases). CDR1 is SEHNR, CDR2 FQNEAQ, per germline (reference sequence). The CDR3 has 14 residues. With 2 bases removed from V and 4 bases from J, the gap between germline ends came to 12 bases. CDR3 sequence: CASSLLGARYEQYF. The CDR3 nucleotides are TGTGCCAGCAGCTTACTGGGAGCCCGTTACGAGCAGTACTTC.

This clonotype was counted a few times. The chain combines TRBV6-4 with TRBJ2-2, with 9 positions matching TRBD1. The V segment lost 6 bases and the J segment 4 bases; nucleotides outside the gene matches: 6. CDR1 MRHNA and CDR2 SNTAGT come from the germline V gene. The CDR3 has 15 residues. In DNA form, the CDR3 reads TGTGCCAGCAGCACAGGGGGCGCCGGCACCGGGGAGCTGTTTTTT. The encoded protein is CASSTGGAGTGELFF.

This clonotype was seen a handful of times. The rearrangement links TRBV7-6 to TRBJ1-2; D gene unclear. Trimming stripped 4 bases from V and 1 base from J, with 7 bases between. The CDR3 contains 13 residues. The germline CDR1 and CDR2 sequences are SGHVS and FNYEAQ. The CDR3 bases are TGTGCCAGCAGCTCCGATGATAACTATGGCTACACCTTC. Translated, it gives CASSSDDNYGYTF.

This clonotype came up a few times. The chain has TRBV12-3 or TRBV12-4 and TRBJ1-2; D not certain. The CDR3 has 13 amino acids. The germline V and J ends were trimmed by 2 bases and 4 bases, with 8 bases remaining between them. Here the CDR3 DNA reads TGTGCCAGCAGTTTAAGGGAAATCTATGGCTACACCTTC. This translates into CASSLREIYGYTF.

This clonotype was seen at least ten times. The CDR3 region is CASSFSATYEQYF. The CDR3, as DNA: TGTGCCAGCAGTTTCTCTGCAACCTACGAGCAGTACTTC. The chain combines TRBV12-3 or TRBV12-4 with TRBJ2-7; D is uncertain. The CDR3 is made up of 13 amino acids. Deletions cut 3 bases from V and 2 bases from J, with 8 bases between.

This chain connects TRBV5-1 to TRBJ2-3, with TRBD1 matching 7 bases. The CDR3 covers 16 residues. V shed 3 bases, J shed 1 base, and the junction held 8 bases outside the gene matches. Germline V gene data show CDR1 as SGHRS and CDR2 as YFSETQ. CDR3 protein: CASSSISGGGTDTQYF. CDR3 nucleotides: TGCGCCAGCAGCTCGATATCAGGGGGAGGCACAGATACGCAGTATTTT.